One sample yielded the 2 T cell receptor beta chains listed below, sequenced in a study of blood T cells in healthy people across ages. Next came a second PCR, run for roughly 6 to 11 cycles, which used a sample-barcoded 5' primer along with a J-beta primer mix. TCRdb used MiXCR to reprocess the 5' RACE reads, holding one entry per CDR3 protein. The sample holds about 1,800,000 distinct CDR3 sequences, 28% seen once. Sequenced input: blood. Receptors were obtained from a woman in her 30s in good health.

This clonotype was observed at least ten times. CDR3 DNA: TGTGCCAGCAGCCCCGGGGCGAGCCCGGACTATGGCTACACCTTC. The encoded protein is CASSPGASPDYGYTF. The chain couples TRBV27 to TRBJ1-2; a weak D match, TRBD1 (5 bases). There are 15 residues in the CDR3. The germline V gene has CDR1 MNHEY and CDR2 SMNVEV (reference sequence). Trimming removed 6 bases from V and 3 bases from J, with 17 bases in between.

A few counts support this clonotype. The rearrangement uses TRBV25-1 and TRBJ2-3, with D hard to call. The CDR3 sequence is 13 residues long. Trimming took off 4 bases at V and 4 bases at J, with 9 bases between the two ends. Germline V lookup: CDR1 MGHDK, CDR2 SYGVNS. CDR3 in amino acids: CASSVRRADTQYF. In nucleotides, the CDR3 is TGTGCCAGCAGTGTCAGGCGCGCAGATACGCAGTATTTT.